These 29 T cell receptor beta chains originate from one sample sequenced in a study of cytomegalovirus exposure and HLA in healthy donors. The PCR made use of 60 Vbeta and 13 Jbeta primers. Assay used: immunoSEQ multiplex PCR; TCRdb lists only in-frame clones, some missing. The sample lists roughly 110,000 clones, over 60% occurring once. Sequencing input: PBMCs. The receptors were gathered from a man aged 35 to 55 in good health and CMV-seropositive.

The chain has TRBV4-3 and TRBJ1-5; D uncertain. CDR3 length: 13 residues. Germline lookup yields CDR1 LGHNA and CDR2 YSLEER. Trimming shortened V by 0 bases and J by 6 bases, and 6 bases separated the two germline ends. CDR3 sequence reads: CASSQDIIQPQHF. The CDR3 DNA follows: TGCGCCAGCAGCCAAGATATAATTCAGCCCCAGCATTTT.

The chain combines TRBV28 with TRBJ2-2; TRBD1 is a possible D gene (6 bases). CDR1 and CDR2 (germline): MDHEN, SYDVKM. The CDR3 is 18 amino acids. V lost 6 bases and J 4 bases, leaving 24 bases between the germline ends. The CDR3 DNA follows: TGTGCCAGCAGACAAAACCCGAGCCGTCTCAGGGGCACCGGGGAGCTGTTTTTT. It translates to CASRQNPSRLRGTGELFF.

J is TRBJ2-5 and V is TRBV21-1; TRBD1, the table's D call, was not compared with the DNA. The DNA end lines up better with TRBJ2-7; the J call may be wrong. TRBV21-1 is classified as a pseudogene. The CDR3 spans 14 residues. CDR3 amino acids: CASSKAGQNYEQYF. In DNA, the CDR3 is TGTGCCAGCAGCAAAGCGGGACAAAACTACGAGCAGTACTTC.

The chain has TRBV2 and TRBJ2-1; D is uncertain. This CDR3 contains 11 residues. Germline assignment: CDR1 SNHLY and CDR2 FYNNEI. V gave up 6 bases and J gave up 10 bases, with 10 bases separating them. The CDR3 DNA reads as TGTGCCAGCAGAGTAGCACCAGAGCAGTTCTTC. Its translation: CASRVAPEQFF.

CDR3 coding DNA: TGTGCCAGCTCACCTTCTGAGGGCTTGGACACTGAAGCTTTCTTT. Its translation is CASSPSEGLDTEAFF. The rearrangement links TRBV18 to TRBJ1-1; D remains ambiguous. The CDR3 has 15 amino acids. Trimming cost V 3 bases and J 3 bases, with 14 bases left between them. Germline CDR1 reads KGHSH; CDR2 reads LQKENI.

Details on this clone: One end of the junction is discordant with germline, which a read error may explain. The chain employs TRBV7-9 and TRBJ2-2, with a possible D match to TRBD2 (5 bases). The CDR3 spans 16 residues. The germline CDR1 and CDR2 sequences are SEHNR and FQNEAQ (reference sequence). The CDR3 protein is CSSSGTVNPNTGELFF. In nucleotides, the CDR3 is TGTTCCAGCAGCGGTACAGTTAACCCGAACACCGGGGAGCTGTTTTTT.

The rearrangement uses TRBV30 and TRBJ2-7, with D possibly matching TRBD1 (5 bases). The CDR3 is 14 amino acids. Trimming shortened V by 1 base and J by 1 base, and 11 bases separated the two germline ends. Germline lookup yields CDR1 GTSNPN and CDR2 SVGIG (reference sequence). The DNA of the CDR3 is TGTGCCTGGAGTGGGGGTTCAGGGTCCTACGAGCAGTACTTC. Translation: CAWSGGSGSYEQYF.

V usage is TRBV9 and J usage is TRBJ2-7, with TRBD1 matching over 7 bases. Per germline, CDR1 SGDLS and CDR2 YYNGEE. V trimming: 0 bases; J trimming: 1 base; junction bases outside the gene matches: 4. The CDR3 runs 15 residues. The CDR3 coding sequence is TGTGCCAGCAGCGTAGAACCGGGACAGTCCTACGAGCAGTACTTC. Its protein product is CASSVEPGQSYEQYF.

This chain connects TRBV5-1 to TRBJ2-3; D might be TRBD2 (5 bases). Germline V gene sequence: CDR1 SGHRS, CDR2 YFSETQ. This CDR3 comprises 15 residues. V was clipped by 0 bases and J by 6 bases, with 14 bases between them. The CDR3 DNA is TGCGCCAGCAGCTTGGGCGTTAGCGTATTGGATACGCAGTATTTT. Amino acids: CASSLGVSVLDTQYF.

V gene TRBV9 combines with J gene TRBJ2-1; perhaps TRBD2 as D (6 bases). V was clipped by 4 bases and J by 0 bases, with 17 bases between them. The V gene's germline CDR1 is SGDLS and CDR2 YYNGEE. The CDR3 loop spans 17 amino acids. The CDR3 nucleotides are TGTGCCAGCAGCCCACACTACGCGGGGAGCTCCTACAATGAGCAGTTCTTC. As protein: CASSPHYAGSSYNEQFF.

The CDR3 DNA follows: TGTGCCAGCAGCTTACAGGGGCCAAATCCCGCTTTAGCTTTCTTT. Its protein product is CASSLQGPNPALAFF. This chain connects TRBV5-5 to TRBJ1-1, with 7 bases matching TRBD1. The trim removed 2 bases at V and 10 bases at J, leaving 14 bases unmatched. This CDR3 contains 15 residues. Per germline, CDR1 SGHKS and CDR2 YYEKEE (reference sequence).

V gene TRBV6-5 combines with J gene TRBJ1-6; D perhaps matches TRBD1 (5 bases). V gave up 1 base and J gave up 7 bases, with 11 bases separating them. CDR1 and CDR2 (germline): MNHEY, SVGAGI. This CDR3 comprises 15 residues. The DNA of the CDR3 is TGTGCCAGCAGTTACTGGCAGGGAAAGAATTCACCCCTCCACTTT. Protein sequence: CASSYWQGKNSPLHF.

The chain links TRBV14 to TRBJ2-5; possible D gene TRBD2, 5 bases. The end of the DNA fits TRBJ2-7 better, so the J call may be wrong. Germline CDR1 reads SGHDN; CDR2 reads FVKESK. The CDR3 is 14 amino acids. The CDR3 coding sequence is TGTGCCAGCAGCCAAGATTTTGGGAGTTACGAGCAGTACTTC. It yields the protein CASSQDFGSYEQYF.

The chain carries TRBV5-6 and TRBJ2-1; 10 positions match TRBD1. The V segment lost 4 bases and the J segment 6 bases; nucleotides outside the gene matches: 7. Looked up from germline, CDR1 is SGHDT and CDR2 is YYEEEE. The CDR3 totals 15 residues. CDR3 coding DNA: TGTGCCAGCAGCCACCGGGACAGGGGTCGCAATGAGCAGTTCTTC. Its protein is CASSHRDRGRNEQFF.

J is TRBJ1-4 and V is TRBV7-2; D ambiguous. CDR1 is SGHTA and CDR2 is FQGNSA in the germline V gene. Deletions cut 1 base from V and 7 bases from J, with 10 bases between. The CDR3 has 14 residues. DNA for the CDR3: TGTGCCAGCAGCTTAGATTCGGGAAGTGAAAAACTGTTTTTT. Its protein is CASSLDSGSEKLFF.

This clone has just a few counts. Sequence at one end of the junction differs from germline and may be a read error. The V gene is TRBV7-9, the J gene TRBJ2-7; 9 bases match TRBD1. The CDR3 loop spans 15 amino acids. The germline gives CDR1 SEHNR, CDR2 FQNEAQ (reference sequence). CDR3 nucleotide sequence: TGCGCCAGCAGCCAAGAGGGACAGGGTAACTACGAGCAGTACTTC. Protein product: CASSQEGQGNYEQYF.

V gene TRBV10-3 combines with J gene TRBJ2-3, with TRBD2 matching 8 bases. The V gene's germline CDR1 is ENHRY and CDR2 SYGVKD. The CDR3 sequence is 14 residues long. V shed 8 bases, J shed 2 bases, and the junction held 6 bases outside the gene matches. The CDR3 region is CAISQRGHTDTQYF. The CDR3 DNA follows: TGTGCCATCTCCCAGCGGGGGCACACAGATACGCAGTATTTT.

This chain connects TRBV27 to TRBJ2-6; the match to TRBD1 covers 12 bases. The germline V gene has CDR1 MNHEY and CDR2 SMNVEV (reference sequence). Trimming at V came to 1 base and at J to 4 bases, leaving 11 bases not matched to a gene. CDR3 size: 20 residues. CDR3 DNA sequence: TGTGCCAGCAGTTTATACCCGCCGGGACAGGGGGCTTCCGGGGCCAACGTCCTGACTTTC. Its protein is CASSLYPPGQGASGANVLTF.

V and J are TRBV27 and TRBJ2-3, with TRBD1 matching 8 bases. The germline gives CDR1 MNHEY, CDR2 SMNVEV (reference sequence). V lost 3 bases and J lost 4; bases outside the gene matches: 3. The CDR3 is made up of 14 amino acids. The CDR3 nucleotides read TGTGCCAGCAGTTTGTCACAGGGGGCAGATACGCAGTATTTT. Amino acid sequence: CASSLSQGADTQYF.

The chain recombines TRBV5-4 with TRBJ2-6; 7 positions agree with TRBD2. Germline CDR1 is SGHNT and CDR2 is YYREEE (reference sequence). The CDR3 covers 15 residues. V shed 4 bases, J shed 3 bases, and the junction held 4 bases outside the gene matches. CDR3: CASSGEGHGANVLTF. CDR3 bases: TGTGCCAGCAGCGGGGAGGGCCATGGGGCCAACGTCCTGACTTTC.

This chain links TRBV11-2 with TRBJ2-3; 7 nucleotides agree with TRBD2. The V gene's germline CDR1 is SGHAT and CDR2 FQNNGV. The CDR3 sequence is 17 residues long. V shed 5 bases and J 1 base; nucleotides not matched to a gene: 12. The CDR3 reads CASSPGGGLGRTDTQYF. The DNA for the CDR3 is TGTGCCAGCAGCCCGGGGGGAGGACTGGGGCGCACAGATACGCAGTATTTT.

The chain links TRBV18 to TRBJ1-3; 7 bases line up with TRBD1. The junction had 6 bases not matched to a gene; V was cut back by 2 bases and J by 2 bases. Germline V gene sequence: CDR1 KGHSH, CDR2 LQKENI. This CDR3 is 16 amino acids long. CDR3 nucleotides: TGTGCCAGCTCACCAAACAGGGGAATCACTGGAAACACCATATATTTT. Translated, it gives CASSPNRGITGNTIYF.

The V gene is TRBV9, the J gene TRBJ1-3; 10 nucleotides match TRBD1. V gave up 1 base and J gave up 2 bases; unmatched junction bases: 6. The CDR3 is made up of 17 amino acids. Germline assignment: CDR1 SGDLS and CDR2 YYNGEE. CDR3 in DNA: TGTGCCAGCAGCGTATCATCCGGGACAGGGGCTGGAAACACCATATATTTT. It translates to CASSVSSGTGAGNTIYF.

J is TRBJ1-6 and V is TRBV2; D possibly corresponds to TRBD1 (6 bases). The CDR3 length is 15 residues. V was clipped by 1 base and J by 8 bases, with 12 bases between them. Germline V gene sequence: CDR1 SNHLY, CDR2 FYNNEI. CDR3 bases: TGTGCCAGCAGTGAAGAGTGGGGGCTTGATTCACCCCTCCACTTT. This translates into CASSEEWGLDSPLHF. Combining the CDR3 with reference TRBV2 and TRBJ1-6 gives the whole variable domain EPEVTQTPSHQVTQMGQEVILRCVPISNHLYFYWYRQILGQKVEFLVSFYNNEISEKSEIFDDQFSVERPDGSNFTLKIRSTKLEDSAMYFCASSEEWGLDSPLHFGNGTRLTVT.

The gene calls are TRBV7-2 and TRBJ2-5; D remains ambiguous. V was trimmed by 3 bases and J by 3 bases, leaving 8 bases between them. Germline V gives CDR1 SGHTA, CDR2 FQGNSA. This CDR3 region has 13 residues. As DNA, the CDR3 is TGTGCCAGCAGCTTCTTTGCGGAAGAGACCCAGTACTTC. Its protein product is CASSFFAEETQYF.

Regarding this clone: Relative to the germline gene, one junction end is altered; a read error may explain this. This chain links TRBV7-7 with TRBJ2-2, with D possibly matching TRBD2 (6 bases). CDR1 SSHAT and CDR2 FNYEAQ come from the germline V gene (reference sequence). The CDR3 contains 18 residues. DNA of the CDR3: TGTGCTAGCAGCTCCACCCCCGGGGGATTCGGTAACACCGGGGAGCTGTTTTTT. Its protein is CASSSTPGGFGNTGELFF.

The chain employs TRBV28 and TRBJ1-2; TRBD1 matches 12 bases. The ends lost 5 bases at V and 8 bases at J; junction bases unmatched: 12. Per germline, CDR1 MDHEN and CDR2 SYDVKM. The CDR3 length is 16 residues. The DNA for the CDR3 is TGTGCCAGCAGTATCCCGCAAGGGACAGGGGGCGACGGCTACACCTTC. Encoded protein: CASSIPQGTGGDGYTF.

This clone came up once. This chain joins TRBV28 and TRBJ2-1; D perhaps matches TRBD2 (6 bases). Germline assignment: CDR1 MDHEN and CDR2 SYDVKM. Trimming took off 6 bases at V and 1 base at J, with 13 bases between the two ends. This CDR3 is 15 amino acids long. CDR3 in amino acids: CASSIADTSYNEQFF. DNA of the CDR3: TGTGCCAGCAGCATAGCGGATACTTCCTACAATGAGCAGTTCTTC.

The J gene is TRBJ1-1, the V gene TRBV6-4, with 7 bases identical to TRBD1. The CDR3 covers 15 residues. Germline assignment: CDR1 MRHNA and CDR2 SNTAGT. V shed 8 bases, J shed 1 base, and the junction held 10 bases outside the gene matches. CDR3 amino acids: CASSKEGQKNTEAFF. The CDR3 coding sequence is TGTGCCAGCTCAAAGGAGGGACAGAAGAACACTGAAGCTTTCTTT.